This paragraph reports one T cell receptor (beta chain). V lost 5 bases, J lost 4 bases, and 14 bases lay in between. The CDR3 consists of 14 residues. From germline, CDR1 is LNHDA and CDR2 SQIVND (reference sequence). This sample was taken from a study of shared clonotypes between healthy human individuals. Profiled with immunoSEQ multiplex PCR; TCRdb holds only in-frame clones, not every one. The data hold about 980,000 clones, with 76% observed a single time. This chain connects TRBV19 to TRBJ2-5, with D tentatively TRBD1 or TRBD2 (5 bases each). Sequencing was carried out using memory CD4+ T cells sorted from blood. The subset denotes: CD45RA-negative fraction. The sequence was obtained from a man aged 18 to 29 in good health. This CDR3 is CASSLDTRGETQYF. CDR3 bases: TGTGCCAGTAGTCTCGACACTAGGGGAGAGACCCAGTACTTC.